This is a list of T cell receptor beta chains from one sample in a study of blood T cells in healthy people across ages. TCRdb used MiXCR to reprocess the 5' RACE reads, holding one entry per CDR3 protein. Here the sample spans 800,000 or so distinct CDR3 sequences, about 46% being singletons. Material for sequencing was blood. The origin of the receptors is a man older than 75 in good health. The CDR3 runs from the conserved cysteine through the conserved F or W.

J | V | CDR3
TRBJ1-4 | TRBV29-1 | CSVDRLGPNEKLFF
TRBJ2-1 | TRBV6-5 | CASSLSGTSGSRYNEQFF
TRBJ2-1 | TRBV5-1 | CASSLGVSGGAYNEQFF
TRBJ2-7 | TRBV20-1 | CSAREVVKQYF
TRBJ2-3 | TRBV15 | CATSPSGSTQYF
TRBJ2-1 | TRBV29-1 | CSVERPGLVGNEQFF
TRBJ2-1 | TRBV4-1 | CANSPTAGNYNEQFF
TRBJ2-7 | TRBV7-8 | CAGSLGPYEQYF
TRBJ2-7 | TRBV29-1 | CSAEETSNEQYF
TRBJ2-1 | TRBV14 | CASSQDITEQFF
TRBJ2-5 | TRBV18 | CASSPQQKETQYF
TRBJ2-5 | TRBV20-1 | CSALDLAETQYF
TRBJ2-3 | TRBV6-5 | CASSRTSGAQDTQYF
TRBJ2-1 | TRBV29-1 | CSVGLLTGYNEQFF
- | TRBV12-3/TRBV12-4 | CASSWGGEALPYNEQYF
TRBJ2-7 | TRBV20-1 | CSASRGSISYEQYF
TRBJ2-7 | TRBV5-4 | CASSRVTASGAYEQYF
TRBJ2-5 | TRBV5-1 | CASSLVNSQETQYF
TRBJ2-2 | TRBV2 | CASNARGKGELFF
TRBJ1-4 | TRBV18 | CASSPTGQRDEKLFF
TRBJ2-3 | TRBV18 | CASSTRQGSTDTQYF
TRBJ2-1 | TRBV5-1 | CASSLGGGRSGNEQFF
TRBJ2-1 | TRBV29-1 | CSVRTGGGNEQFF
TRBJ2-2 | TRBV7-2 | CASSHRALAGVNTGELFF
TRBJ1-2 | TRBV5-8 | CASSLEWSGTGYTF
TRBJ1-5 | TRBV7-9 | CASSLYTGGGNQPQHF
TRBJ2-5 | TRBV28 | CASSQSRSVRETQYF
- | TRBV14 | CASSLLLAGSEQYF
TRBJ1-1 | TRBV12-3/TRBV12-4 | CATSLGLGTEAFF
TRBJ2-1 | TRBV10-3 | CASRLNAGEGDEQFF
TRBJ2-3 | TRBV20-1 | CSARVGDATDTQYF
TRBJ2-1 | TRBV29-1 | CSVARSGTGVALSSYNEQFF
TRBJ1-5 | TRBV4-1 | CASSQERQGKNQPQHF
TRBJ1-1 | TRBV20-1 | CSAPDRGYGNTEAFF
TRBJ2-3 | TRBV3-1 | CASSQSPHPGTLTDTQYF
TRBJ1-5 | TRBV6-1 | CASSDLSGTADQPQHF
TRBJ2-7 | TRBV29-1 | CSARPTGGGHEQYF
TRBJ1-2 | TRBV28 | CASSLLQEMRDYGYTF
TRBJ1-2 | TRBV18 | CASSPYPGGPQLLYGYTF
TRBJ1-1 | TRBV6-5 | CASSRQVANTEAFF
TRBJ2-7 | TRBV12-3/TRBV12-4 | CASSFVPGGEQYF
- | TRBV27 | CASSSRTGLDEQYF
TRBJ2-1 | TRBV6-6 | CASRAPGASSYNEQFF
TRBJ1-1 | TRBV12-3/TRBV12-4 | CASSLKGSTEAFF
TRBJ2-7 | TRBV5-1 | CASSFRLDGPQEQYF
TRBJ1-2 | TRBV4-1 | CASRPSGQLRNGYTF
TRBJ2-6 | TRBV5-1 | CATQGANVLIF
TRBJ1-2 | TRBV10-3 | CAISGYRGNYGYTF
TRBJ2-1 | TRBV18 | CASSLQREWGHEQFF
TRBJ1-5 | TRBV6-6 | CASSTNVGRGNQPQHF
TRBJ2-1 | TRBV6-5 | CASSYSPPGGKSNEQFF
TRBJ2-1 | TRBV7-2 | CASSSLGVSYNEQFF
- | TRBV5-1 | CASNAGTRVETQYF
TRBJ2-1 | TRBV29-1 | CSVDPNQETQFF
TRBJ2-5 | TRBV30 | CAGSVLPYEQYF